This T cell receptor beta chain was recorded in a study of cytomegalovirus exposure and HLA in healthy donors. Study results and caveats: Analyses of presence/absence relied on an assumption of roughly uniform sequencing depth across donors. The majority of TCR sequences were rare, yet some public TCRs appeared in many donors.

Notes on this clone: What it binds is unknown.

PCR was performed using 60 Vbeta and 13 Jbeta primers. TCRdb's table, derived via immunoSEQ multiplex PCR, lists solely in-frame clones and lacks some. The table lists tens of thousands of clones. This TCR came from a female donor in good health and CMV-seropositive. Sequences were obtained from PBMCs.

CDR3: CASSQVLGHESNQPQHF. Written as DNA, the CDR3 is TGCGCCAGCAGCCAAGTGCTTGGGCATGAGAGCAATCAGCCCCAGCATTTT. V gene TRBV4-3 combines with J gene TRBJ1-5; D ambiguous. In germline, CDR1 is LGHNA, CDR2 YSLEER. The CDR3 runs to 17 residues. V was trimmed by 1 base and J by 1 base, leaving 14 bases between them.